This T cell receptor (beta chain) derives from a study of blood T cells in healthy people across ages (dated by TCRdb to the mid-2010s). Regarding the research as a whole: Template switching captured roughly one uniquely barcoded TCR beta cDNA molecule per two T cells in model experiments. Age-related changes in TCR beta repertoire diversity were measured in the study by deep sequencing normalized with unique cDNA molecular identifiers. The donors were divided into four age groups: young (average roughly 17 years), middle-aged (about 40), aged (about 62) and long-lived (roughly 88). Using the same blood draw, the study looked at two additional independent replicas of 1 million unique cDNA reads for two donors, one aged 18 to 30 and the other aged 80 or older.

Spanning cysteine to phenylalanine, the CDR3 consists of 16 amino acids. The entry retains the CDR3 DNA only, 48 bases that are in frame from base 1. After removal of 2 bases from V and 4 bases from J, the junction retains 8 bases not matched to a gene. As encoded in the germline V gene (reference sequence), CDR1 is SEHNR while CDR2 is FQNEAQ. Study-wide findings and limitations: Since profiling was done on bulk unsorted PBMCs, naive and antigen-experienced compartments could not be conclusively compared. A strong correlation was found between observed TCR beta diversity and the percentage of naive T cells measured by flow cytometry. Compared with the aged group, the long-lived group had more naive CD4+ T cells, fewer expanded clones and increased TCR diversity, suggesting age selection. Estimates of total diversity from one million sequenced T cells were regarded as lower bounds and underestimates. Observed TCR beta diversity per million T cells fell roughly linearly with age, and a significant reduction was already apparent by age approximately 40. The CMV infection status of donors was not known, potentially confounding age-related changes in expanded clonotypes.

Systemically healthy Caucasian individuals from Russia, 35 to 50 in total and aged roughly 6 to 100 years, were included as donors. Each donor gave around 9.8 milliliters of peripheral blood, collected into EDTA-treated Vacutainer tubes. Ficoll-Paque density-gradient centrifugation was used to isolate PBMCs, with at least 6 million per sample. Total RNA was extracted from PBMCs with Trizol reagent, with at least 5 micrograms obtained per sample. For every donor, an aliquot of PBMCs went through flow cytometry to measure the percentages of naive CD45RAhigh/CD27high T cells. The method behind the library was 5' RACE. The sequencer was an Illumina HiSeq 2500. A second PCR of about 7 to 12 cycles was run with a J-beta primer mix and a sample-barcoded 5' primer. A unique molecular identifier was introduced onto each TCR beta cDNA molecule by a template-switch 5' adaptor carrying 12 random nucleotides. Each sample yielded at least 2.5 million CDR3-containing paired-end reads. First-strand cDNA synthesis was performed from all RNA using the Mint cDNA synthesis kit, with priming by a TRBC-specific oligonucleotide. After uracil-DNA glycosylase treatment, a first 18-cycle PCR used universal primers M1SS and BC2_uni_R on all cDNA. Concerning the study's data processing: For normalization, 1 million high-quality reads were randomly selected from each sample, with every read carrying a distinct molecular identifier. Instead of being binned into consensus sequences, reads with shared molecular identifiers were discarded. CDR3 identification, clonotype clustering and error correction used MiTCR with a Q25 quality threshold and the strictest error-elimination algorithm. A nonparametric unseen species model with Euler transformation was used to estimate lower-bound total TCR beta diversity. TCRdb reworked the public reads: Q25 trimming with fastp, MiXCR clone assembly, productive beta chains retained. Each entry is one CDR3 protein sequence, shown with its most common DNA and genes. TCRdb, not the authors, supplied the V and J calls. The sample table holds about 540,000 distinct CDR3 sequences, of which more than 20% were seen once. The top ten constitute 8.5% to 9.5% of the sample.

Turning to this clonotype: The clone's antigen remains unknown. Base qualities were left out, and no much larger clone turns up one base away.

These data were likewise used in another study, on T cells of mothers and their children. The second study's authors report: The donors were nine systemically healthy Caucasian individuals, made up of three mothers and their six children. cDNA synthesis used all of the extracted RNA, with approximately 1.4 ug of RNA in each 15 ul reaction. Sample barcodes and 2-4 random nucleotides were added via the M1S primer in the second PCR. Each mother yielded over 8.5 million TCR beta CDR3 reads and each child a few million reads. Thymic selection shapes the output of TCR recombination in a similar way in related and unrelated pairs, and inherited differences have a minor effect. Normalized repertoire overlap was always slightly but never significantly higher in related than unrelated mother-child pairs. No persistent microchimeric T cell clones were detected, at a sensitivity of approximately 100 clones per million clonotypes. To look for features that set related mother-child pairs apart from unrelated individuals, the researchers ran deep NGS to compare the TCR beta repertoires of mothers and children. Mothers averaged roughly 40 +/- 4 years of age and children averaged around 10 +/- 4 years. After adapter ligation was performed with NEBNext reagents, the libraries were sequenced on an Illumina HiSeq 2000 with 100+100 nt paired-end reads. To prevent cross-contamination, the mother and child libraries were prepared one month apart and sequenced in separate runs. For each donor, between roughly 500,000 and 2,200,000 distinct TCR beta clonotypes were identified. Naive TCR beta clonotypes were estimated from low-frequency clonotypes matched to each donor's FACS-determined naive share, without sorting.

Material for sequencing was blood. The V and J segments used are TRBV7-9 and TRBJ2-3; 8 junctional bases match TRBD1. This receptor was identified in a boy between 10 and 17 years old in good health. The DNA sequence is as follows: TGTGCCAGCAGCTTATCTCAGGGGGCAAGGGCAGATACGCAGTATTTT. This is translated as CASSLSQGARADTQYF.